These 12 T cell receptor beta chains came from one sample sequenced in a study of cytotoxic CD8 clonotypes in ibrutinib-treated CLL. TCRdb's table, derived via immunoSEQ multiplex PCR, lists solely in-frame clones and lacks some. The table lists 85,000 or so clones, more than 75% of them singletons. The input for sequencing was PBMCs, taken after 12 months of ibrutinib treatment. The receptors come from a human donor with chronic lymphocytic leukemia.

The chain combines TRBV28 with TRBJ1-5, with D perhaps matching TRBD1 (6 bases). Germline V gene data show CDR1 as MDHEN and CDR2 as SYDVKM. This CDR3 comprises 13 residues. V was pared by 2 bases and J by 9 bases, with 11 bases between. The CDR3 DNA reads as TGTGCCAGCAGTTTACGCCGGACAGTGCCCCAGCATTTT. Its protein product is CASSLRRTVPQHF.

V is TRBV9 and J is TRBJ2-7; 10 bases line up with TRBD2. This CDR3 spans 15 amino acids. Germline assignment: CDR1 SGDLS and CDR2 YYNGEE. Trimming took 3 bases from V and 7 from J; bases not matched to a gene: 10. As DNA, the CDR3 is TGTGCCAGCAGCGCCGGACTAGCGGCCGTCGGAGAGCAGTACTTC. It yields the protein CASSAGLAAVGEQYF.

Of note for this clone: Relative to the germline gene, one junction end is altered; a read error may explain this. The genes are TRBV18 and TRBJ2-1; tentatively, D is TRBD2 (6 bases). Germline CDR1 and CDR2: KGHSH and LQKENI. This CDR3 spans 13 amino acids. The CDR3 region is CASSPPEGRGLVF. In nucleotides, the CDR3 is TGTGCCAGCTCACCACCGGAGGGCCGCGGGTTGGTCTTC.

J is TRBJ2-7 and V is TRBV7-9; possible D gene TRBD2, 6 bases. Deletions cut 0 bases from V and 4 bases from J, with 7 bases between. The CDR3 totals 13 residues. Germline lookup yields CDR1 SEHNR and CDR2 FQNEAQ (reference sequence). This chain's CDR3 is CASSLAGGYEQYF. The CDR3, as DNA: TGTGCCAGCAGCTTAGCGGGGGGATACGAGCAGTACTTC.

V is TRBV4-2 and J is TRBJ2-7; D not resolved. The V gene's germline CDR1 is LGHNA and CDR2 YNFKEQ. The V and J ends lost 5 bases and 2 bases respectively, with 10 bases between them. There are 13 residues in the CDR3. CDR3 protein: CASSGRVTYEQYF. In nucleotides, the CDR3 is TGTGCCAGCAGCGGACGGGTTACCTACGAGCAGTACTTC.

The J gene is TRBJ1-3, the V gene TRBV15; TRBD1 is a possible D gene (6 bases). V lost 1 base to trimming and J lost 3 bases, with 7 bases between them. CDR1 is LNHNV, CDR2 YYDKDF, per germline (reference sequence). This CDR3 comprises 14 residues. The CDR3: CATSRVQGGNTIYF. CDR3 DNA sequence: TGTGCCACCAGCAGAGTACAGGGTGGAAACACCATATATTTT.

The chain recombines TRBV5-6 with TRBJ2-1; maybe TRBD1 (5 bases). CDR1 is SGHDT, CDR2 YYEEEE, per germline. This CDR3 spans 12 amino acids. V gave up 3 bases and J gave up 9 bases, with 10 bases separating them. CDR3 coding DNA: TGTGCCAGCAGCTCCTTTAGGGGTGAGCAGTTCTTC. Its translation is CASSSFRGEQFF.

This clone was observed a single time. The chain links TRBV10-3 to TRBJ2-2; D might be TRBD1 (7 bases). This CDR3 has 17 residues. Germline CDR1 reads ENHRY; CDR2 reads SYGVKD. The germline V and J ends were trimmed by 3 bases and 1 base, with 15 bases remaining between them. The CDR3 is CAISEGGGTENTGELFF. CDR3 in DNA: TGTGCCATCAGTGAAGGTGGGGGGACAGAGAACACCGGGGAGCTGTTTTTT.

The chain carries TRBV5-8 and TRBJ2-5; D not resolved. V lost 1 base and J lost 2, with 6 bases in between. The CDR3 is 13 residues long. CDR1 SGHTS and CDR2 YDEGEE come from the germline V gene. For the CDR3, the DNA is TGTGCCAGCAGCTTGTTTCAACAAGAGACCCAGTACTTC. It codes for CASSLFQQETQYF.

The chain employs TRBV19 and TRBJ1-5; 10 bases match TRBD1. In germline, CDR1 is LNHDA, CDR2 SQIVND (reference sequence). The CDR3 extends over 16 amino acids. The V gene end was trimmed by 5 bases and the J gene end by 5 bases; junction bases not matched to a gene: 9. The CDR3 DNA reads TGTGCCAGTAGTCCGCGGACAGGGGGTTTATATCAGCCCCAGCATTTT. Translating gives CASSPRTGGLYQPQHF.

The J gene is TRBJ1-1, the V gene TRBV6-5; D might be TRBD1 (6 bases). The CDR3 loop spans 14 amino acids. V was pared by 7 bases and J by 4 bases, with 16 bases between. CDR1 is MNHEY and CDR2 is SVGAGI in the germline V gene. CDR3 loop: CASTHEGGATEAFF. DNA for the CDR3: TGTGCCAGCACCCACGAAGGGGGGGCCACTGAAGCTTTCTTT.

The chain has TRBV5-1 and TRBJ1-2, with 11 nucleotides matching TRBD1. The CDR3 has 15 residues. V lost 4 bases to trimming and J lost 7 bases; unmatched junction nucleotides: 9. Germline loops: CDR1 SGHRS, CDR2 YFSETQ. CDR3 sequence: CASSPEAGTGGGYTF. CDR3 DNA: TGCGCCAGCAGCCCTGAGGCCGGGACAGGGGGTGGCTACACCTTC.